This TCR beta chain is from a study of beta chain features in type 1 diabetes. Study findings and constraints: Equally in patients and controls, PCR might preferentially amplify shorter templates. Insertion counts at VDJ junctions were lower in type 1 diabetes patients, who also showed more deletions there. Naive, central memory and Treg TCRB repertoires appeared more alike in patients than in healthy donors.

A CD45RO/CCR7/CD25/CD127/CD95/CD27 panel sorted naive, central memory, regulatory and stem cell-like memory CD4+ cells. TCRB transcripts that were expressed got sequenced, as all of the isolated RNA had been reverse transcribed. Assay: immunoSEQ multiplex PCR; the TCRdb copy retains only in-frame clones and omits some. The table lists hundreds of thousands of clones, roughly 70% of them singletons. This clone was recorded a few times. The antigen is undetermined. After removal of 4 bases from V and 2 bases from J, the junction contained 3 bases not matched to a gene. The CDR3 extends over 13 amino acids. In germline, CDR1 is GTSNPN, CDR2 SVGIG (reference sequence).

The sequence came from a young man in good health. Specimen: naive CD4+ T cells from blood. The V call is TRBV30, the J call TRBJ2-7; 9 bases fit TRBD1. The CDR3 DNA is TGTGCCTGGATAGGGGACAGGGCCTACGAGCAGTACTTC. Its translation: CAWIGDRAYEQYF.